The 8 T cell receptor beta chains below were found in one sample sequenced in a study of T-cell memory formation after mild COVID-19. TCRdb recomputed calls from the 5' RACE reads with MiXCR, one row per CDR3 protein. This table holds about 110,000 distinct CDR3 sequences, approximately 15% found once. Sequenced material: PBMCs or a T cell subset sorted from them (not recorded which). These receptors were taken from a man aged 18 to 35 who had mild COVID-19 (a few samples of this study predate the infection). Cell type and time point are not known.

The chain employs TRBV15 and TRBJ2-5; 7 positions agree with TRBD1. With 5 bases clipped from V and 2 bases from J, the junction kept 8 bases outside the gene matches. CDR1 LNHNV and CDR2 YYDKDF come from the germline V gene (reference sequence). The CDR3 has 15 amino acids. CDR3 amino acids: CATSGDSVPQETQYF. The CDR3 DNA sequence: TGTGCCACCAGCGGGGACAGCGTACCGCAAGAGACCCAGTACTTC.

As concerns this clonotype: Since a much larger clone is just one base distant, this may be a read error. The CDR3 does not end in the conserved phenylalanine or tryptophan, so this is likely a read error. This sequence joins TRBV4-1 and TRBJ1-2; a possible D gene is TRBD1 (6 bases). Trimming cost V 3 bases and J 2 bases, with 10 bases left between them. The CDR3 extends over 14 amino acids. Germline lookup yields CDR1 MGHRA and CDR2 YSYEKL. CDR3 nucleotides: TGCGCCAGCAGCCAGATGGACAGCAACTATGGCTACACCTTA. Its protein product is CASSQMDSNYGYTL.

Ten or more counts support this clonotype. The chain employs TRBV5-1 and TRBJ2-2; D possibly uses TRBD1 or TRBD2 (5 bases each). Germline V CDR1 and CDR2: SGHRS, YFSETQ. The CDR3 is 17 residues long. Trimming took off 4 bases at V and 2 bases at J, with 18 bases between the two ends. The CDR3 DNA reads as TGCGCCAGCAGCCCCGGGGCCGATTGGGTCAACACCGGGGAGCTGTTTTTT. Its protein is CASSPGADWVNTGELFF.

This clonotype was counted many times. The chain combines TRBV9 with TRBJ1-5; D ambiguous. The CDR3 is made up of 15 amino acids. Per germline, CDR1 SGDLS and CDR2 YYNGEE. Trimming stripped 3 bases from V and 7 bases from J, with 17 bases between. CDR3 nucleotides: TGTGCCAGCAGCGAAGATCCCGGGTCGTACCAGCCCCAGCATTTT. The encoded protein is CASSEDPGSYQPQHF.

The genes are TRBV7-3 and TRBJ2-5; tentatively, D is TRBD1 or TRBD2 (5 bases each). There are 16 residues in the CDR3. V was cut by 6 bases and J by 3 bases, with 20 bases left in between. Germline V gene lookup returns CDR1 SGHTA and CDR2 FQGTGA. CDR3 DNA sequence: TGTGCCAGCAGATTCCGGGGACGTGCGTATGAAGAGACCCAGTACTTC. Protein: CASRFRGRAYEETQYF.

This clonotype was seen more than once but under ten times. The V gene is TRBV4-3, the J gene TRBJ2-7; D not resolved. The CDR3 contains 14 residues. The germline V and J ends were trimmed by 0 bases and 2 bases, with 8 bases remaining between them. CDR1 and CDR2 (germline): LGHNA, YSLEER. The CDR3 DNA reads TGCGCCAGCAGCCAAGAGGTCAGGACCTACGAGCAGTACTTC. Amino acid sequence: CASSQEVRTYEQYF.

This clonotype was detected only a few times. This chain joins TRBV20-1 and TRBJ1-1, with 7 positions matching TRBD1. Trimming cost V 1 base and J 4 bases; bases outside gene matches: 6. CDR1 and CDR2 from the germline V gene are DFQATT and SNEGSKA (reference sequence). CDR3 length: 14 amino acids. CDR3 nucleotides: TGCAGTGCTAGAGGGAGACAGGGCGGCACTGAAGCTTTCTTT. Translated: CSARGRQGGTEAFF.

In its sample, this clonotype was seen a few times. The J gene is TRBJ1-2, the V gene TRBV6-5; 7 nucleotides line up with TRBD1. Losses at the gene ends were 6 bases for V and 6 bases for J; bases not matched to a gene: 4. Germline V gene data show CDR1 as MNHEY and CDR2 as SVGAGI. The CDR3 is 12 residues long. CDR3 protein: CASRATGNGYTF. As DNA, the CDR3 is TGTGCCAGCAGGGCGACAGGGAATGGCTACACCTTC.